This T cell receptor (beta chain) stems from a study of T cell responses to AZD1222 COVID-19 vaccine. The study's findings and limits: Dominant CD4 TCR responses targeted spike regions 160-218 and 743-854. Clonal diversity may have been underestimated, and the donors were mostly white British, with more females than males. Following two doses of AZD1222, Spike-specific TCR breadth and depth rose.

A word on this clone: Its matching antigen is unknown.

Produced via immunoSEQ multiplex PCR; TCRdb's table is partial and in-frame only. The data show 130,000 to 150,000 clones, around nine tenths seen once. CDR1 is SGHKS and CDR2 is YYEKEE in the germline V gene (reference sequence). V was shortened by 2 bases and J by 0 bases, with 11 bases between the two germline ends. This CDR3 is 15 amino acids long. The input for sequencing was peripheral blood, taken on day 0 of MenACWY control vaccination. The origin of this receptor is an adult in good health. The chain carries TRBV5-5 and TRBJ1-1, with no clear D. Here the CDR3 DNA reads TGTGCCAGCAGCTTATCAGGAGCGATGAACACTGAAGCTTTCTTT. Translating gives CASSLSGAMNTEAFF.